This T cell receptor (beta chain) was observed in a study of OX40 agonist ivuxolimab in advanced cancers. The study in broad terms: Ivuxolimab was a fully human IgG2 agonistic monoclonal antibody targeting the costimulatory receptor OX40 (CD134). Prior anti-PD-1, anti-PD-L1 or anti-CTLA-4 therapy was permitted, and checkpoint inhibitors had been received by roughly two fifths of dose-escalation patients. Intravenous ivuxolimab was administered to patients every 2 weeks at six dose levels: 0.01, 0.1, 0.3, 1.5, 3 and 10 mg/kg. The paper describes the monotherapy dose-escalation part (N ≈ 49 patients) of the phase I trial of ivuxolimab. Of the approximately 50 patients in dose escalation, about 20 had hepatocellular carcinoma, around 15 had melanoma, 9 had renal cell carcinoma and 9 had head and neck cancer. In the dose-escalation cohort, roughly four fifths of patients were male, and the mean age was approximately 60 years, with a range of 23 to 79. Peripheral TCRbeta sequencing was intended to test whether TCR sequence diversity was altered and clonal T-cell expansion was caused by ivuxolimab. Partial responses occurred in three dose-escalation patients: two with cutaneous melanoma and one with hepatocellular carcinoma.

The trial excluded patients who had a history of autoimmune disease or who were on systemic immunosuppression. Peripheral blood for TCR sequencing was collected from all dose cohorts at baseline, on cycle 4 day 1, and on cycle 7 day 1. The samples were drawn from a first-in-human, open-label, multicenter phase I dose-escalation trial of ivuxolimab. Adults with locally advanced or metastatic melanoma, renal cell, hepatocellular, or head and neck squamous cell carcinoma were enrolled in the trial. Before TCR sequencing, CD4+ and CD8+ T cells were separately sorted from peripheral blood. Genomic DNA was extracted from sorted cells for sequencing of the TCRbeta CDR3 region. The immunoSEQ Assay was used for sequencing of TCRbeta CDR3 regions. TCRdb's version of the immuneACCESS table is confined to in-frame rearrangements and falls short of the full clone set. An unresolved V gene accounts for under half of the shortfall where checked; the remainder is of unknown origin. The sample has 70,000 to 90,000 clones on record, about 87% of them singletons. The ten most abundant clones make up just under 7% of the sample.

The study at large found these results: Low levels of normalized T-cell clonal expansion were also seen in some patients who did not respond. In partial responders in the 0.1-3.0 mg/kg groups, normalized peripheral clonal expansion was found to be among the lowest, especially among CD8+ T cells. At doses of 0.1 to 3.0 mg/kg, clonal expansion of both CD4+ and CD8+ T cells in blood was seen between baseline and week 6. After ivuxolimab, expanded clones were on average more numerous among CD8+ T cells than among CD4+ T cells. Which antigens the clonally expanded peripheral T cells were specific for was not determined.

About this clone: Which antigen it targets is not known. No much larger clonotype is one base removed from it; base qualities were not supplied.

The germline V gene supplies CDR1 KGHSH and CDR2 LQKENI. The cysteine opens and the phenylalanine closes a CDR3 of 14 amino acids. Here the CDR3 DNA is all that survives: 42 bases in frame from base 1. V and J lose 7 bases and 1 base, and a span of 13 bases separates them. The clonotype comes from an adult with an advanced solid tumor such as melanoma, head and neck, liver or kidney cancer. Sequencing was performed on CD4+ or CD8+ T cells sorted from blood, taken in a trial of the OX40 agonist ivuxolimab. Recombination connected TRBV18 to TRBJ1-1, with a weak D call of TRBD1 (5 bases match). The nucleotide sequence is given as TGTGCCAGCTTGTTCTCGGGGGGGAACACTGAAGCTTTCTTT. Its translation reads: CASLFSGGNTEAFF. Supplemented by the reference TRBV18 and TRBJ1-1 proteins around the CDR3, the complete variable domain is NAGVMQNPRHLVRRRGQEARLRCSPMKGHSHVYWYRQLPEEGLKFMVYLQKENIIDESGMPKERFSAEFPKEGPSILRIQQVVRGDSAAYFCASLFSGGNTEAFFGQGTRLTVV.